This T cell receptor beta chain was obtained from a study of T cell repertoires in cytomegalovirus infection. Overall study: Indications of both CMV infection and matching HLA type were provided by public TCR beta signatures.

This clonotype was recorded a few times. Its specificity is unknown. TCRdb fed the reads into MiXCR, producing one record per CDR3 protein. The sample lists hundreds of thousands of distinct CDR3 sequences, roughly 30% seen once, with about 14% in the top ten. In germline, CDR1 is SGHDT, CDR2 YYEEEE. V was clipped by 0 bases and J by 6 bases, with 10 bases between them. The length of the CDR3 is 14 residues. V is TRBV5-6 and J is TRBJ1-3; D is unclear. The sequenced sample was cultured CD8+ T cells from PBMCs, obtained from culture after CMV antigen stimulation. The receptor comes from a human donor in good health (CMV status not recorded). Some clones in this sample may be carry-over from other donors' samples. As DNA, the CDR3 is TGTGCCAGCAGCTTGGCTTGGCAGGAAAACACCATATATTTT. It encodes CASSLAWQENTIYF.